A single sample is the source of the 18 T cell receptor beta chains below, sequenced in a study of PD-1 blockade in classical Hodgkin lymphoma. Time point denoted: cycle 4 day 1 (C4D1), after more than 5 weeks of nivolumab. No patient escaped relapse after autologous stem cell transplantation, and brentuximab vedotin exposure varied. Generated by immunoSEQ multiplex PCR, the TCRdb table keeps only in-frame clones and is missing some. The sample contains approximately 100,000 clones, about 83% of which appear only once. Sample: peripheral blood mononuclear cells (PBMCs), taken before the fourth cycle of nivolumab. These receptors all stem from a human donor with classical Hodgkin lymphoma.

The genes are TRBV5-1 and TRBJ2-3; TRBD2 matches at 8 bases. The CDR3 extends over 14 amino acids. V lost 4 bases and J lost 4; bases outside the gene matches: 5. Germline assignment: CDR1 SGHRS and CDR2 YFSETQ. CDR3 nucleotide sequence: TGCGCCAGCAGCCCCCGGGAGGGGTCAGATACGCAGTATTTT. Protein: CASSPREGSDTQYF.

Many counts were recorded for this clone. The rearrangement links TRBV10-3 to TRBJ1-1; D gene uncertain. The CDR3 sequence is 14 residues long. The germline gives CDR1 ENHRY, CDR2 SYGVKD. Trimming cost V 6 bases and J 1 base, with 12 bases left between them. DNA of the CDR3: TGTGCCATCAGCCCCGGTGGAAAGAACACTGAAGCTTTCTTT. This encodes CAISPGGKNTEAFF.

The chain couples TRBV5-6 to TRBJ2-5; D is possibly TRBD2 (5 bases). Germline lookup yields CDR1 SGHDT and CDR2 YYEEEE. V was shortened by 2 bases and J by 4 bases, with 15 bases between the two germline ends. The CDR3 is 15 amino acids. CDR3 region: CASSFGGSQIETQYF. CDR3 sequence (DNA): TGTGCCAGCAGCTTCGGCGGGTCACAGATAGAGACCCAGTACTTC.

This clone was picked up one time. This chain links TRBV28 with TRBJ1-3; no definite D call. The CDR3 covers 14 residues. Trimming removed 4 bases from V and 0 bases from J, with 7 bases in between. The germline CDR1 and CDR2 sequences are MDHEN and SYDVKM. The CDR3 loop is CASSSRNSGNTIYF. The DNA for the CDR3 is TGTGCCAGCAGTTCCCGTAACTCTGGAAACACCATATATTTT. Full variable domain (outside the CDR3, taken from reference TRBV28 and TRBJ1-3): DVKVTQSSRYLVKRTGEKVFLECVQDMDHENMFWYRQDPGLGLRLIYFSYDVKMKEKGDIPEGYSVSREKKERFSLILESASTNQTSMYLCASSSRNSGNTIYFGEGSWLTVV.

CDR3 region: CASSFNSGAETQYF. CDR3 DNA: TGTGCCAGCAGCTTTAACAGCGGGGCAGAGACCCAGTACTTC. This chain uses TRBV5-6 with TRBJ2-5; TRBD2 agrees at 7 bases. Trimming at V came to 2 bases and at J to 4 bases, leaving 5 bases not matched to a gene. Germline-derived CDR1 and CDR2 are SGHDT and YYEEEE. The CDR3 contains 14 residues.

This clone has only one observation. V is TRBV10-3 and J is TRBJ1-1; D not certain. The CDR3 consists of 13 residues. Trimming left V 3 bases short and J 4 bases short, with 9 bases between. Per germline, CDR1 ENHRY and CDR2 SYGVKD. In DNA form, the CDR3 reads TGTGCCATCAGTGACGGTCGGGGCACTGAAGCTTTCTTT. Protein: CAISDGRGTEAFF.

This rearrangement joins TRBV10-3 to TRBJ2-2, with D uncertain. V lost 6 bases to trimming and J lost 2 bases, with 10 bases between them. The CDR3 runs to 14 residues. Germline CDR1 is ENHRY and CDR2 is SYGVKD. CDR3 nucleotides: TGTGCCATCAGGATAGCTGCAAACACCGGGGAGCTGTTTTTT. It encodes CAIRIAANTGELFF.

The V and J genes are TRBV6-1 and TRBJ1-2; the D gene is possibly TRBD1 (5 bases). Germline values: CDR1 MNHNS, CDR2 SASEGT. The CDR3 has 15 amino acids. V was clipped by 6 bases and J by 7 bases, with 21 bases between them. DNA for the CDR3: TGTGCCAGCAGGGGCGACCGGGGGGTCTTCGGTGGCTACACCTTC. Its protein product is CASRGDRGVFGGYTF.

V is TRBV7-2 and J is TRBJ2-5; D is tentatively TRBD1 or TRBD2 (7 bases each). The V gene lost 5 bases and the J gene lost 0 bases, with 13 bases spanning the gap. The V gene's germline CDR1 is SGHTA and CDR2 FQGNSA. The CDR3 length is 15 residues. CDR3 sequence reads: CASSPRGGHQETQYF. The CDR3 DNA follows: TGTGCCAGCAGCCCCAGGGGGGGGCACCAAGAGACCCAGTACTTC.

The chain employs TRBV14 and TRBJ2-5, with 7 bases lining up with TRBD2. This CDR3 is 13 amino acids long. V was pared by 0 bases and J by 9 bases, with 4 bases of the junction left unmatched. Germline lookup yields CDR1 SGHDN and CDR2 FVKESK. The CDR3 DNA reads as TGTGCCAGCAGCCAAGATATGGGGGGGGCCCAGTACTTC. The encoded protein is CASSQDMGGAQYF. The whole variable domain, filled in from reference TRBV14 and TRBJ2-5, reads EAGVTQFPSHSVIEKGQTVTLRCDPISGHDNLYWYRRVMGKEIKFLLHFVKESKQDESGMPNNRFLAERTGGTYSTLKVQPAELEDSGVYFCASSQDMGGAQYFGPGTRLLVL.

A single count supports this clone. J is TRBJ2-5 and V is TRBV9; the D is unclear. This CDR3 has 14 amino acids. The V and J ends lost 0 bases and 2 bases respectively, with 8 bases between them. The germline V gene has CDR1 SGDLS and CDR2 YYNGEE. The CDR3 reads CASSVGYVQETQYF. For the CDR3, the DNA is TGTGCCAGCAGCGTAGGTTACGTGCAAGAGACCCAGTACTTC.

This clone was recorded once. The chain combines TRBV5-1 with TRBJ2-7; the match to TRBD2 covers 13 bases. V gave up 4 bases and J gave up 6 bases; unmatched junction bases: 7. The CDR3 runs to 15 residues. Germline V gene data show CDR1 as SGHRS and CDR2 as YFSETQ. Written as DNA, the CDR3 is TGCGCCAGCAGCACCGGACTAGCGGGAGTAGGCGAGCAGTACTTC. It codes for CASSTGLAGVGEQYF.

V and J are TRBV11-1 and TRBJ1-1, with D maybe TRBD1 (6 bases). V lost 3 bases and J 11 bases, leaving 13 bases between the germline ends. CDR1 is SGHAT, CDR2 FQDESV, per germline (reference sequence). The CDR3 length is 12 residues. Here the CDR3 reads CASSFPGVRAFF. The CDR3 DNA is TGTGCCAGCAGCTTTCCAGGGGTGCGGGCTTTCTTT. Together with reference TRBV11-1 and TRBJ1-1, the CDR3 gives the full variable domain: EAEVAQSPRYKITEKSQAVAFWCDPISGHATLYWYRQILGQGPELLVQFQDESVVDDSQLPKDRFSAERLKGVDSTLKIQPAELGDSAMYLCASSFPGVRAFFGQGTRLTVV.

V and J are TRBV28 and TRBJ1-1, with D unclear. Germline V gene lookup returns CDR1 MDHEN and CDR2 SYDVKM. The CDR3 is 11 residues long. V was clipped by 7 bases and J by 3 bases, with 6 bases between them. CDR3 protein: CASIKYTEAFF. The CDR3, as DNA: TGTGCCAGCATCAAATACACTGAAGCTTTCTTT.

The chain combines TRBV19 with TRBJ2-2, with 12 bases aligning to TRBD2. This CDR3 has 20 amino acids. The germline V gene has CDR1 LNHDA and CDR2 SQIVND (reference sequence). Trimming removed 2 bases from V and 4 bases from J; junction bases left unmatched: 14. In DNA form, the CDR3 reads TGTGCCAGTAGTATACCGCCGACAAGACTAGCGGGAGCTAGCACCGGGGAGCTGTTTTTT. Its translation is CASSIPPTRLAGASTGELFF.

The rearrangement uses TRBV5-1 and TRBJ2-2, with a tentative D call TRBD1 (6 bases). CDR1 and CDR2 (germline): SGHRS, YFSETQ. The CDR3 consists of 14 residues. The V end was cut by 2 bases, the J end by 6 bases, with 11 bases between. The CDR3 DNA is TGCGCCAGCAGCTTACAGGGAGCCCCCGGGGAGCTGTTTTTT. It codes for CASSLQGAPGELFF.

This clone was picked up one time. The rearrangement joins TRBV9 to TRBJ2-4; 10 nucleotides agree with TRBD1. V trimming: 0 bases; J trimming: 8 bases; junction bases outside the gene matches: 14. Germline V gives CDR1 SGDLS, CDR2 YYNGEE. The CDR3 has 18 amino acids. CDR3 nucleotides: TGTGCCAGCAGCGTAGGGACAGGGGGGGGACCCGGGGGCGACATTCAGTACTTC. Its protein product is CASSVGTGGGPGGDIQYF.

The chain links TRBV7-2 to TRBJ2-1; TRBD2 matches at 9 bases. The germline V gene has CDR1 SGHTA and CDR2 FQGNSA. V lost 5 bases, J lost 8 bases, and 10 bases stayed unmatched. The CDR3 totals 15 residues. This chain's CDR3 is CASSGTSGPADEQFF. In DNA form, the CDR3 reads TGTGCCAGCAGCGGCACTAGCGGGCCGGCCGATGAGCAGTTCTTC.